Listed here is a single T cell receptor beta chain. No antigen is known for it. Researchers ran the PCR with 60 Vbeta and 13 Jbeta primers. Some clones are missing from TCRdb's copy, which holds only in-frame ones; the method was immunoSEQ multiplex PCR. Counted here are over 120,000 clones, 80% occurring once; the ten biggest clones make up 2.9%. The CDR3 covers 13 residues. V lost 6 bases and J lost 6; bases outside the gene matches: 7. Germline values: CDR1 WSHSY, CDR2 SAAADI. These data come from a study of cytomegalovirus exposure and HLA in healthy donors. Study-level findings and limits: TCR beta chain V- and J-gene trimming was linked, in a later analysis, to a missense variant in DCLRE1C. In all likelihood, a cluster of highly shared sequence variants was a sequencing artifact. An Asian-associated ancestry cluster reportedly showed fewer N-insertions than the roughly 670-donor mean in a later analysis.

The chain combines TRBV10-2 with TRBJ2-7; TRBD2 matches at 8 bases. The TCR sequence derives from a woman aged 25 to 39 in good health and CMV-seronegative. Sequencing was done on a sample of PBMCs. The CDR3 loop is CASRSFRGGEQYF. CDR3 coding DNA: TGCGCCAGCAGATCTTTTCGGGGGGGCGAGCAGTACTTC.